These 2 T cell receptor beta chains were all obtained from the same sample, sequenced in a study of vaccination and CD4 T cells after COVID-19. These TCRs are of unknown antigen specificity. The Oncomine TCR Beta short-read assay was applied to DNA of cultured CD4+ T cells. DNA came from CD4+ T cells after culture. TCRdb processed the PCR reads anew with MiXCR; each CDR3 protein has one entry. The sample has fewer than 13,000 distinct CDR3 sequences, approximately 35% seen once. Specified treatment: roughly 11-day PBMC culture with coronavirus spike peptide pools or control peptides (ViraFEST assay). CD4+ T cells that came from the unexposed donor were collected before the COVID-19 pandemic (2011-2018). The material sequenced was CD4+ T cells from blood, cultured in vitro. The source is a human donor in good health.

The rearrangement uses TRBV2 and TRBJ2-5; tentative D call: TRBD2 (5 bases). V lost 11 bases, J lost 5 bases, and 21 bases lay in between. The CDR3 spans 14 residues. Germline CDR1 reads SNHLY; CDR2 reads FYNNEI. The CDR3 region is CAGTPDSRQETQYF. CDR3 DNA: TGTGCCGGAACGCCGGACTCCCGGCAGGAGACCCAGTACTTC.

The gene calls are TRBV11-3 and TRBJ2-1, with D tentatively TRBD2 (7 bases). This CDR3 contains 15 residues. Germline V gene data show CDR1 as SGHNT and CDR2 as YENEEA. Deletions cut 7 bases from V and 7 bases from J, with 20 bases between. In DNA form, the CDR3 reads TGTGCCAGCAAGCTCGGGCGGGGGCCAGGGAATGAGCAGTTCTTC. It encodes CASKLGRGPGNEQFF.